One T cell receptor beta chain is described in this entry. The record originates from a study of cytomegalovirus exposure and HLA in healthy donors. Data came from immunoSEQ multiplex PCR; TCRdb stores just in-frame clones and leaves some out. The table lists hundreds of thousands of clones, 86% of them singletons. Germline CDR1 MNHEY, CDR2 SMNVEV (reference sequence). V lost 1 base and J lost 1, with 4 bases in between. The CDR3 has 13 amino acids. This sequence was found in a woman aged 18-29 years in good health and CMV-seronegative. The V call is TRBV27, the J call TRBJ1-1; D unresolved. The sequencing input was PBMCs. CDR3 bases: TGTGCCAGCAGTTTATTTCAGAACACTGAAGCTTTCTTT. This translates into CASSLFQNTEAFF.